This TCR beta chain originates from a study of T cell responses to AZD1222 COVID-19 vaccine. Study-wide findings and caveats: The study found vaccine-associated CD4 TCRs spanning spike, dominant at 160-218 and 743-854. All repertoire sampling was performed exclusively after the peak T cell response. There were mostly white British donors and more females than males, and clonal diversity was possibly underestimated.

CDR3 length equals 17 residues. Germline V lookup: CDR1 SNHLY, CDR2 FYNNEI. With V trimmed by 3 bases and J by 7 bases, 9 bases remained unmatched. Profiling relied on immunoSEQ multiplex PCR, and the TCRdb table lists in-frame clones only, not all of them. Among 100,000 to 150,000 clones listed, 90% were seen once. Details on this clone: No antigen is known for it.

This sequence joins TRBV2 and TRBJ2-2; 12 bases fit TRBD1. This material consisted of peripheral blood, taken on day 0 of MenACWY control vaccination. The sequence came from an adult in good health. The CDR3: CASSEGRDRGPGGELFF. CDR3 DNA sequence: TGTGCCAGCAGTGAGGGCCGGGACAGGGGGCCTGGCGGGGAGCTGTTTTTT.